This TCR beta chain was profiled in a study of blood T cells in healthy people across ages. Study background: Per two T cells, about one barcoded beta molecule was captured through template switching.

For this clonotype: As yet, its antigen is unknown.

Using a J-beta primer mix together with a sample-barcoded 5' primer, a second PCR was run for 7 to 11 cycles. Through a template-switch adaptor with 12 random nucleotides, each cDNA molecule received a tag. All samples yielded 3 million or more CDR3-containing paired-end reads. MiXCR, applied by TCRdb to the 5' RACE reads, yields one record per CDR3 protein. Among about 1,400,000 distinct CDR3 sequences, approximately 59% were seen once, and the ten largest hold under 8.5%. Findings and limits, study-wide: Both naive CD4+ cell counts and diversity were greater in long-lived donors than in aged donors.

The source is a man aged 18-30 years in good health. The sequenced sample was blood.

CDR3 bases: TGTGCCATCAGTGATGGGACAGGGGGCAATGAGCAGTTCTTC. Its protein product is CAISDGTGGNEQFF. V is TRBV10-3 and J is TRBJ2-1; 11 positions match TRBD1. The J segment lost 6 bases and the V segment lost 3 bases, leaving 1 base of the junction unmatched. The CDR3 spans 14 residues. CDR1 and CDR2 (germline): ENHRY, SYGVKD.